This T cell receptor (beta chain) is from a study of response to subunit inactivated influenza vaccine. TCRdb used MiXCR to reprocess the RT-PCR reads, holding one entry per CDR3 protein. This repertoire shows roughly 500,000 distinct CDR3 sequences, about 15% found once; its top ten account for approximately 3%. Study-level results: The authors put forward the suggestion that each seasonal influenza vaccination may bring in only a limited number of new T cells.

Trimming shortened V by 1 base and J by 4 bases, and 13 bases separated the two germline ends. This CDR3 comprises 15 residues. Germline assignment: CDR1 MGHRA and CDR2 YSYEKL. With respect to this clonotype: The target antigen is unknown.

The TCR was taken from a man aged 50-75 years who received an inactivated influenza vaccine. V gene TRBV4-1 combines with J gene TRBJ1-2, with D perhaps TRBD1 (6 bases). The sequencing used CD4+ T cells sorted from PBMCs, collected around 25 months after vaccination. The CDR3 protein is CASSQGQATSYGYTF. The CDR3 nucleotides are TGCGCCAGCAGCCAAGGACAGGCGACTAGCTATGGCTACACCTTC.